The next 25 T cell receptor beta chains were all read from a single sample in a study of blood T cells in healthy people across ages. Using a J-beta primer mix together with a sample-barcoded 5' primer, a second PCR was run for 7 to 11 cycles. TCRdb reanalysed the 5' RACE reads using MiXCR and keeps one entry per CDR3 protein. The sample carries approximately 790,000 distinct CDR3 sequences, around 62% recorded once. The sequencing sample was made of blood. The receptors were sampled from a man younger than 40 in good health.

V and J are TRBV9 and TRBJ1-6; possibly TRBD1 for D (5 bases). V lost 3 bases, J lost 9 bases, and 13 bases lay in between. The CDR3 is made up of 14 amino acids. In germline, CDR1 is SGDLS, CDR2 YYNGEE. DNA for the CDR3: TGTGCCAGCAGCGCCCTCGGGGCGGGTTCACCCCTCCACTTT. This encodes CASSALGAGSPLHF. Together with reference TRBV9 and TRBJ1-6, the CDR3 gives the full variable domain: DSGVTQTPKHLITATGQRVTLRCSPRSGDLSVYWYQQSLDQGLQFLIQYYNGEERAKGNILERFSAQQFPDLHSELNLSSLELGDSALYFCASSALGAGSPLHFGNGTRLTVT.

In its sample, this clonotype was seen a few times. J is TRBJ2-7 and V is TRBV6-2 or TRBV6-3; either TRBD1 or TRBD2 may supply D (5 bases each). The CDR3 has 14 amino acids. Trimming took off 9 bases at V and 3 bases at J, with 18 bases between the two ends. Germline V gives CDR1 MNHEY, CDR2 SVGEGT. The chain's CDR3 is CASQLGRDRYEQYF. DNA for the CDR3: TGTGCCAGTCAGTTGGGAAGGGACCGCTACGAGCAGTACTTC.

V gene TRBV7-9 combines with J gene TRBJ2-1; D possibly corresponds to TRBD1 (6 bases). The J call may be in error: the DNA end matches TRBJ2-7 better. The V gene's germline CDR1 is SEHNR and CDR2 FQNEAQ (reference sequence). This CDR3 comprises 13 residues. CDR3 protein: CASSQDLRGEQYF. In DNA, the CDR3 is TGTGCCAGCAGCCAGGATCTCAGGGGCGAGCAGTACTTC.

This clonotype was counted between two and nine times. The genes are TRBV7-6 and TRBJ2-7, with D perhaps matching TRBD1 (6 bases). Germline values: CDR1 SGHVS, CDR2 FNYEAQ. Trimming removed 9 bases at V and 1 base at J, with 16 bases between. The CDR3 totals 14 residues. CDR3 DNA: TGTGCCAGTGTTCCGGGACACCTTTCCTACGAGCAGTACTTC. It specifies CASVPGHLSYEQYF.

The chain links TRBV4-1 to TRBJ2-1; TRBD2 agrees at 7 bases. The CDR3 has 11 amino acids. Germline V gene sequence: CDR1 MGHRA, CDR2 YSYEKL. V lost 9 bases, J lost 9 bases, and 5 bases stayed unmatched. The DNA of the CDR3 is TGCGCCAGGTCTGGGGGGGGTGAGCAGTTCTTC. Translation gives CARSGGGEQFF.

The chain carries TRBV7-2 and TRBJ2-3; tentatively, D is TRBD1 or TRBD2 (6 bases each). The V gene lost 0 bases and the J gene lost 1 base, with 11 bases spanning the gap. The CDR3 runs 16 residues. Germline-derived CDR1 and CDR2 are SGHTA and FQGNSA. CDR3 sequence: CASSLARGAGTDTQYF. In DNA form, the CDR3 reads TGTGCCAGCAGCTTAGCTAGGGGGGCTGGCACAGATACGCAGTATTTT. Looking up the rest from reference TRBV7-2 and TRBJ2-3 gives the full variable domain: GAGVSQSPSNKVTEKGKDVELRCDPISGHTALYWYRQSLGQGLEFLIYFQGNSAPDKSGLPSDRFSAERTGGSVSTLTIQRTQQEDSAVYLCASSLARGAGTDTQYFGPGTRLTVL.

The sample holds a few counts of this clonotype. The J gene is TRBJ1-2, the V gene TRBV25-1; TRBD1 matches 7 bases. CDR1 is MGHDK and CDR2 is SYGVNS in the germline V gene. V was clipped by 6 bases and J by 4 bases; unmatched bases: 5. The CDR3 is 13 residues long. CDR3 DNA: TGTGCCAGCAGCGGCGGGACAGTCTATGGCTACACCTTC. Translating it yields CASSGGTVYGYTF.

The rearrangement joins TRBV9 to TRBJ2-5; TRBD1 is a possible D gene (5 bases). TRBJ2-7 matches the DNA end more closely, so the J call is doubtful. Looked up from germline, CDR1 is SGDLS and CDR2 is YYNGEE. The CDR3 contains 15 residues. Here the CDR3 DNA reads TGTGCCAGCAGCGATCGAAACGAAGGGGCCTACGAGCAGTACTTC. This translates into CASSDRNEGAYEQYF.

This chain's CDR3 is CASSPGGGPSYEQYF. The CDR3 nucleotides are TGTGCCAGCAGCCCAGGGGGGGGTCCATCCTACGAGCAGTACTTC. This chain links TRBV5-6 with TRBJ2-7, with D perhaps being TRBD1 or TRBD2 (7 bases each). CDR1 and CDR2 from the germline V gene are SGHDT and YYEEEE. The CDR3 totals 15 residues. Trimming removed 4 bases at V and 1 base at J, with 15 bases between.

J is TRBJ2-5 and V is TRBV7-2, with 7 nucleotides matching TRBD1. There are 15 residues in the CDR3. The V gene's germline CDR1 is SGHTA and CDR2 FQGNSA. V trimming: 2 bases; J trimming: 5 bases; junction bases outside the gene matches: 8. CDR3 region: CASSLRTGQGETQYF. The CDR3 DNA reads TGTGCCAGCAGCTTAAGGACAGGCCAAGGGGAGACCCAGTACTTC.

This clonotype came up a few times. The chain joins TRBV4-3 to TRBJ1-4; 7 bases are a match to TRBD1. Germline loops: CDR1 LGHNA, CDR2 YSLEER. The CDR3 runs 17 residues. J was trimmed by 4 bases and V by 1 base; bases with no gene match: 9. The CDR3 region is CASSQVPQGVLNEKLFF. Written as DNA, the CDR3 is TGCGCCAGCAGCCAAGTACCTCAGGGGGTCCTTAATGAAAAACTGTTTTTT.

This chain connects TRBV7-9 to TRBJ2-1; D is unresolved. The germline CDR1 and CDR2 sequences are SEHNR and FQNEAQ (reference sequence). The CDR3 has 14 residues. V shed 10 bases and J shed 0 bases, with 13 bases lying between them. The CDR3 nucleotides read TGTGCCATCCCCCCTCTAGGCTCCTACAATGAGCAGTTCTTC. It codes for CAIPPLGSYNEQFF. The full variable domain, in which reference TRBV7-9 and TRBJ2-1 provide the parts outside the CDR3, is DTGVSQNPRHKITKRGQNVTFRCDPISEHNRLYWYRQTLGQGPEFLTYFQNEAQLEKSRLLSDRFSAERPKGSFSTLEIQRTEQGDSAMYLCAIPPLGSYNEQFFGPGTRLTVL.

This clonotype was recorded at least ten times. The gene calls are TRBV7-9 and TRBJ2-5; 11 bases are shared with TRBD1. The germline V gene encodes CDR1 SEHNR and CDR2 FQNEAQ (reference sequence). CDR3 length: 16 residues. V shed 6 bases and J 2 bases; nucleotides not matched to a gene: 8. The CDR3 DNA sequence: TGTGCCAGCAGACCGGGACAGGGGGGAATACAAGAGACCCAGTACTTC. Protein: CASRPGQGGIQETQYF.

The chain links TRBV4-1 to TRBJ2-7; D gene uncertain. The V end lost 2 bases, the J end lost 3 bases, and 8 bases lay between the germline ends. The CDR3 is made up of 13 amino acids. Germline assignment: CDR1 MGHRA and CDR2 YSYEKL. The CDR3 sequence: CASSQLIGYEQYF. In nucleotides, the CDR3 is TGCGCCAGCAGCCAATTAATAGGCTACGAGCAGTACTTC.

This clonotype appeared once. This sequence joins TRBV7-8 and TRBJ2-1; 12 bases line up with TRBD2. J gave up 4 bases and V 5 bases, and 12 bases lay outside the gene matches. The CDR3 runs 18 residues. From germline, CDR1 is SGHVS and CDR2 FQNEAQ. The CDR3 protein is CASSPRLAGADPYNEQFF. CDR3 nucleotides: TGTGCCAGCAGCCCCAGACTAGCGGGGGCAGATCCATACAATGAGCAGTTCTTC.

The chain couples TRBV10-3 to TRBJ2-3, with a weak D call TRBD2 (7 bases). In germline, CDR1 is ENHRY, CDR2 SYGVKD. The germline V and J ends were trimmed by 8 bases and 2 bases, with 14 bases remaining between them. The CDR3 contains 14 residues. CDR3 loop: CAIGGGGFTDTQYF. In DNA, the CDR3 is TGTGCCATCGGGGGCGGGGGTTTCACAGATACGCAGTATTTT.

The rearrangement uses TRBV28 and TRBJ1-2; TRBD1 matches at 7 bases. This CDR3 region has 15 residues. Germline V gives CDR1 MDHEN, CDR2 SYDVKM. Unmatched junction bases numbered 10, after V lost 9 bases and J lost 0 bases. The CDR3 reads CASATGQQTNYGYTF. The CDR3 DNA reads TGTGCCAGTGCAACGGGACAGCAGACTAACTATGGCTACACCTTC.

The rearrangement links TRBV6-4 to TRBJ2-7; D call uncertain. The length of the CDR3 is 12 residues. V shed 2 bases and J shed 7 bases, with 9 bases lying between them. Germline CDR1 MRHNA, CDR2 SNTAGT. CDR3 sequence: CASSDNYNEQYF. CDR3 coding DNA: TGTGCCAGCAGTGACAACTACAATGAGCAGTACTTC.

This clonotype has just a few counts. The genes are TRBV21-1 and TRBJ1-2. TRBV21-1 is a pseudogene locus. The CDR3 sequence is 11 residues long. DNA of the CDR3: TGTGCCAGCAGCAAAGGGGTCGGCTACACCTTC. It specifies CASSKGVGYTF.

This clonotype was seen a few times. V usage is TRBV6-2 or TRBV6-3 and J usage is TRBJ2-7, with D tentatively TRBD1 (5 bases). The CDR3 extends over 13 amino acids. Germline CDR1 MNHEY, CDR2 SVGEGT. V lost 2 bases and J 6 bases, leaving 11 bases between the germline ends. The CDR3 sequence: CASSYRDGAEQYF. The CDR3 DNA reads TGTGCCAGCAGTTACAGGGATGGGGCCGAGCAGTACTTC.

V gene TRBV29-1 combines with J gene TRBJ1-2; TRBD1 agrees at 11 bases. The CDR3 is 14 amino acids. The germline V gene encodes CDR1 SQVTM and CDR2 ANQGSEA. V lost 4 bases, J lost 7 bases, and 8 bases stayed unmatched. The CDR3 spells CSVGDRGNIRGYTF. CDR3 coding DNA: TGCAGCGTTGGGGACAGGGGGAATATCCGTGGCTACACCTTC. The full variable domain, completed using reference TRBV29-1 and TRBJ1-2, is SAVISQKPSRDICQRGTSLTIQCQVDSQVTMMFWYRQQPGQSLTLIATANQGSEATYESGFVIDKFPISRPNLTFSTLTVSNMSPEDSSIYLCSVGDRGNIRGYTFGSGTRLTVV.

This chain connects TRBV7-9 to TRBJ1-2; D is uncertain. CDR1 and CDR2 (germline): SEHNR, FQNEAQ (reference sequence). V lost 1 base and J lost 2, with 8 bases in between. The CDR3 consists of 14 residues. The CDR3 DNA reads TGTGCCAGCAGCTTAGATGACCGGAACTATGGCTACACCTTC. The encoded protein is CASSLDDRNYGYTF.

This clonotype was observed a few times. The CDR3 region is CASSPLAGRHTQYF. DNA of the CDR3: TGTGCCAGCAGCCCACTAGCGGGGAGGCATACGCAGTATTTT. This sequence joins TRBV12-3 or TRBV12-4 and TRBJ2-3; 10 bases are a match to TRBD2. The trim removed 6 bases at V and 7 bases at J, leaving 7 bases unmatched. The CDR3 covers 14 residues.

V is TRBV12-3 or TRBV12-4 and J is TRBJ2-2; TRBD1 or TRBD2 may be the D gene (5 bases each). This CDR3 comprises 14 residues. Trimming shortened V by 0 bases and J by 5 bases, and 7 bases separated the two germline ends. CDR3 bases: TGTGCCAGCAGTTTAGCGGGGGAGACCGGGGAGCTGTTTTTT. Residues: CASSLAGETGELFF.

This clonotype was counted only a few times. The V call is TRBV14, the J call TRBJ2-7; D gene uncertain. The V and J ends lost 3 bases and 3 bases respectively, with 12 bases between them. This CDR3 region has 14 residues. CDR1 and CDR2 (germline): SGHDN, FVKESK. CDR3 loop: CASSQVDNLYEQYF. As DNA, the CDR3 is TGTGCCAGCAGCCAGGTAGACAATCTCTACGAGCAGTACTTC.